This T cell receptor (beta chain) came from a study of T-cell reconstitution after alpha-beta-depleted transplantation in children. Findings and caveats of the study: The main origin of T-cell counts and diversity one year after transplant was newly produced T cells.

This clonotype has more than one count but fewer than ten. As yet, its antigen is unknown. The TCRbeta library was prepared with unique molecular identifiers. TCRdb re-derived calls from the PCR reads in MiXCR, one entry per CDR3 protein. The sample holds hundreds of thousands of distinct CDR3 sequences, about 16% seen once. The germline gives CDR1 SQVTM, CDR2 ANQGSEA. V was clipped by 4 bases and J by 1 base; unmatched bases: 4. The CDR3 length is 14 residues. This TCR was sampled from a boy less than two years old who had a stem cell transplant for Wiskott-Aldrich syndrome, so the T cells may come from the graft donor. The chain uses TRBV29-1 and TRBJ2-7; TRBD1 aligns across 10 bases. Sequencing was performed on PBMCs, mostly from graft donor cells, taken 360 days after TCRalphabeta/CD19-depleted stem cell transplant. This CDR3 is CSVVGDRGSYEQYF. The CDR3 nucleotides read TGCAGCGTTGTGGGGGACAGGGGATCCTACGAGCAGTACTTC.